These T cell receptor beta chains were read from a single sample in a study of PD-1 blockade in classical Hodgkin lymphoma. Assay: immunoSEQ multiplex PCR; the TCRdb copy retains only in-frame clones and omits some. The sample has 20,000 to 25,000 clones, approximately 91% seen once. Material: CD4+ T cells from blood. These receptor sequences come from a human donor with classical Hodgkin lymphoma. Each CDR3 is given with its conserved first and last residue. D genes are given only for firm matches. Rows give clone size only sometimes, using once, few, many, or a class for an expanded clone.

v_gene	j_gene	abundance	d_gene	CDR3aa	CDR3nt
TRBV4-2	TRBJ2-3	-	TRBD2	CASSQELSGTSLNTDTQYF	TGTGCCAGCAGCCAAGAATTAAGCGGGACTAGCCTTAACACAGATACGCAGTATTTT
TRBV5-5	TRBJ2-7	-	-	CASSLNRPTYEQYF	TGTGCCAGCAGCTTGAACAGACCTACCTACGAGCAGTACTTC
TRBV18	TRBJ2-3	-	TRBD1	CASSQGQGADTQYF	TGTGCCAGCTCACAGGGACAGGGGGCGGATACGCAGTATTTT
TRBV5-1	TRBJ2-3	-	-	CASSFFLDTQYF	TGCGCCAGCAGCTTTTTCCTAGATACGCAGTATTTT
TRBV4-1	TRBJ2-3	-	TRBD2	CASSPNSGKRTDTQYF	TGCGCCAGCAGCCCCAATAGCGGGAAGAGGACAGATACGCAGTATTTT
TRBV6-5	TRBJ2-7	-	-	CASTGPGLDEQYF	TGTGCCAGCACCGGTCCGGGACTCGACGAGCAGTACTTC
TRBV5-1	TRBJ1-2	-	TRBD1	CASNNGQGVDYGYTF	TGCGCCAGCAATAATGGACAGGGGGTAGACTATGGCTACACCTTC
TRBV5-8	TRBJ1-2	-	-	CASATLAYGYTF	TGTGCCAGCGCCACACTCGCTTATGGCTACACCTTC
TRBV10-3	TRBJ1-6	few	TRBD1	CAISEGGTGGSPLHF	TGTGCCATCAGTGAGGGGGGGACAGGGGGGTCACCCCTCCACTTT
TRBV7-8	TRBJ2-7	-	TRBD2	CASSSRLAGGLWEQYF	TGTGCCAGCAGCTCAAGACTAGCGGGGGGCCTTTGGGAGCAGTACTTC
TRBV29-1	TRBJ2-3	-	-	CSVTGPGPDTQYF	TGCAGCGTTACAGGGCCTGGGCCCGATACGCAGTATTTT